The 17 T cell receptor beta chains given below trace back to one sample, sequenced in a study of blood T cell repertoires in COVID-19. Profiling relied on immunoSEQ multiplex PCR, and the TCRdb table lists in-frame clones only, not all of them. The profile shows over 200,000 clones, roughly nine tenths of them singletons. What was sequenced was peripheral blood. Receptors were obtained from a man aged 40-50 years with active or convalescent COVID-19.

V usage is TRBV4-1 and J usage is TRBJ1-5, with 7 bases that match TRBD1. Germline lookup yields CDR1 MGHRA and CDR2 YSYEKL. V shed 0 bases and J 6 bases; nucleotides not matched to a gene: 5. This CDR3 region has 15 residues. The CDR3 loop reads CASSQDEGAGQPQHF. The CDR3 bases are TGCGCCAGCAGCCAAGATGAGGGGGCAGGTCAGCCCCAGCATTTT.

The CDR3 spells CASSLQGSVEKLFF. CDR3 DNA sequence: TGCGCCAGCAGCTTACAGGGTAGTGTCGAAAAACTGTTTTTT. The rearrangement uses TRBV5-1 and TRBJ1-4, with a weak D call TRBD1 (6 bases). CDR1 is SGHRS, CDR2 YFSETQ, per germline. The CDR3 covers 14 residues. Trimming stripped 2 bases from V and 8 bases from J, with 13 bases between.

In nucleotides, the CDR3 is TGTGCCAGCAGCCCGGTGAGCAATGAGCAGTTCTTC. Its protein product is CASSPVSNEQFF. This rearrangement joins TRBV7-9 to TRBJ2-1, with D unresolved. The V and J ends lost 5 bases and 6 bases respectively, with 8 bases between them. The CDR3 contains 12 residues. CDR1 and CDR2 from the germline V gene are SEHNR and FQNEAQ (reference sequence).

CDR3 DNA sequence: TGTGCCACCCGCTCCCCGGGAAGCTCCTACGAGCAGTACTTC. This codes for CATRSPGSSYEQYF. The genes are TRBV7-9 and TRBJ2-7, with D tentatively TRBD2 (5 bases). Germline CDR1 reads SEHNR; CDR2 reads FQNEAQ (reference sequence). This CDR3 has 14 amino acids. V lost 10 bases and J 0 bases, leaving 16 bases between the germline ends.

This chain uses TRBV10-3 with TRBJ2-7; 10 bases agree with TRBD2. CDR1 is ENHRY and CDR2 is SYGVKD in the germline V gene. This CDR3 comprises 15 residues. J lost 5 bases, V lost 2 bases, and 6 bases had no gene match. CDR3 protein: CAISEGGLAFDEQYF. CDR3 bases: TGTGCCATCAGTGAGGGGGGACTAGCGTTCGACGAGCAGTACTTC.

This clone was seen only a few times. The chain is built from TRBV28 and TRBJ1-1; D not certain. The CDR3 is 15 amino acids. Per the germline V gene, CDR1 is MDHEN and CDR2 is SYDVKM. Trimming shortened V by 5 bases and J by 0 bases, and 13 bases separated the two germline ends. As DNA, the CDR3 is TGTGCCAGCAGTGGCCTCCGGGAACTGAACACTGAAGCTTTCTTT. This gives the protein CASSGLRELNTEAFF. Supplemented by reference TRBV28 and TRBJ1-1, the full variable domain reads DVKVTQSSRYLVKRTGEKVFLECVQDMDHENMFWYRQDPGLGLRLIYFSYDVKMKEKGDIPEGYSVSREKKERFSLILESASTNQTSMYLCASSGLRELNTEAFFGQGTRLTVV.

The chain combines TRBV7-9 with TRBJ2-1, with 9 bases that match TRBD2. The CDR3 runs to 14 residues. The germline CDR1 and CDR2 sequences are SEHNR and FQNEAQ (reference sequence). Trimming cost V 2 bases and J 10 bases; bases outside gene matches: 6. This CDR3 is CASSLRAGGWEQFF. The CDR3 DNA follows: TGTGCCAGCAGCTTACGAGCGGGGGGCTGGGAGCAGTTCTTC.

V usage is TRBV18 and J usage is TRBJ1-3; D possibly corresponds to TRBD1 (5 bases). The CDR3 is made up of 14 amino acids. Per the germline V gene, CDR1 is KGHSH and CDR2 is LQKENI. The ends were cut back, 3 bases at V and 4 bases at J, with 10 bases in the middle. The CDR3 protein is CASSPDSAGNTIYF. The CDR3 bases are TGTGCCAGCTCACCCGACAGTGCCGGAAACACCATATATTTT.

The chain is built from TRBV12-3 or TRBV12-4 and TRBJ2-7; D may be TRBD1 (5 bases). CDR3 size: 13 residues. V dropped 1 base and J dropped 2 bases, with 6 bases sitting between them. The CDR3 DNA sequence: TGTGCCAGCAGTTTAGAGGACACCTACGAGCAGTACTTC. Translated: CASSLEDTYEQYF.

The chain links TRBV18 to TRBJ2-2; 7 bases are a match to TRBD1. The CDR3 has 17 amino acids. With V trimmed by 3 bases and J by 7 bases, 14 bases remained unmatched. Germline values: CDR1 KGHSH, CDR2 LQKENI. CDR3 region: CASSPFETQGGGGELFF. The DNA of the CDR3 is TGTGCCAGCTCACCGTTCGAGACCCAAGGGGGCGGCGGGGAGCTGTTTTTT.

The chain uses TRBV5-1 and TRBJ1-1; D is possibly TRBD1 (5 bases). CDR1 and CDR2 from the germline V gene are SGHRS and YFSETQ. CDR3 length: 13 residues. Between the trimmed V and J ends, which lost 4 bases and 5 bases, there was a span of 12 bases. CDR3: CASSAQGRTEAFF. The CDR3 nucleotides read TGCGCCAGCAGCGCTCAGGGTCGGACTGAAGCTTTCTTT.

This chain joins TRBV5-1 and TRBJ1-3; D remains unclear. V lost 2 bases to trimming and J lost 4 bases, with 4 bases between them. This CDR3 has 12 amino acids. CDR1 and CDR2 from the germline V gene are SGHRS and YFSETQ. Here the CDR3 DNA reads TGCGCCAGCAGCTTAGCCGGAAACACCATATATTTT. It is translated as CASSLAGNTIYF.

The V gene is TRBV19, the J gene TRBJ2-5, with 9 positions matching TRBD2. The CDR3 runs 15 residues. V lost 4 bases, J lost 5 bases, and 8 bases stayed unmatched. Germline lookup yields CDR1 LNHDA and CDR2 SQIVND (reference sequence). CDR3 loop: CASSTSGLAMETQYF. The CDR3 DNA is TGTGCCAGTAGTACGTCGGGACTAGCTATGGAGACCCAGTACTTC.

A single count supports this clone. The CDR3 DNA reads as TGTGCCAGCAGCTCCGGGACAGGGGGCCCTGGAAACACCATATATTTT. Translating gives CASSSGTGGPGNTIYF. The chain couples TRBV28 to TRBJ1-3; 12 bases match TRBD1. CDR3 size: 16 residues. The J segment lost 2 bases and the V segment lost 6 bases, leaving 5 bases of the junction unmatched. The germline V gene has CDR1 MDHEN and CDR2 SYDVKM.

The rearrangement uses TRBV28 and TRBJ2-1; 9 positions match TRBD1. V dropped 6 bases and J dropped 7; count of bases not matched to a gene: 10. The CDR3 extends over 15 amino acids. Germline-derived CDR1 and CDR2 are MDHEN and SYDVKM. CDR3 protein: CASSPRRDRENEQFF. Here the CDR3 DNA reads TGTGCCAGCAGCCCACGCCGGGACAGGGAAAATGAGCAGTTCTTC.

The CDR3 DNA is TGTGCCAGCAAGGACAGGGTAGCCTCCACTGAAGCTTTCTTT. Translated: CASKDRVASTEAFF. The chain has TRBV11-2 and TRBJ1-1, with 8 bases matching TRBD1. J was trimmed by 4 bases and V by 7 bases; bases with no gene match: 8. The V gene's germline CDR1 is SGHAT and CDR2 FQNNGV. This CDR3 has 14 amino acids.

This clone was picked up one time. V gene TRBV7-3 combines with J gene TRBJ1-6; D is perhaps TRBD1 (6 bases). From germline, CDR1 is SGHTA and CDR2 FQGTGA. V lost 3 bases to trimming and J lost 6 bases, with 9 bases between them. The length of the CDR3 is 14 residues. Written as DNA, the CDR3 is TGTGCCAGCAGCTTCGAACAGGGTAATTCACCCCTCCACTTT. It yields the protein CASSFEQGNSPLHF.